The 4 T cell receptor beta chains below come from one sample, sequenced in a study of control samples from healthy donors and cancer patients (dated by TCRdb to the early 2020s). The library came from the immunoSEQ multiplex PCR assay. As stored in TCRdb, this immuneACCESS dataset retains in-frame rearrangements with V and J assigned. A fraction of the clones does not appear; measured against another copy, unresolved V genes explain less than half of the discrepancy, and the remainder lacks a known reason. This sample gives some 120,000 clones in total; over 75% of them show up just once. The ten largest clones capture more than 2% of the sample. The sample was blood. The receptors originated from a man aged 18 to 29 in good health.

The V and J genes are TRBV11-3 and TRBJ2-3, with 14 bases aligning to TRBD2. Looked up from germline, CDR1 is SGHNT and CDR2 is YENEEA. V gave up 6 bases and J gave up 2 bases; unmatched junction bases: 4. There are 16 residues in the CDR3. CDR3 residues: CASSSGLAGDTDTQYF. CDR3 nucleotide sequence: TGTGCCAGCAGTTCGGGACTAGCGGGGGACACAGATACGCAGTATTTT.

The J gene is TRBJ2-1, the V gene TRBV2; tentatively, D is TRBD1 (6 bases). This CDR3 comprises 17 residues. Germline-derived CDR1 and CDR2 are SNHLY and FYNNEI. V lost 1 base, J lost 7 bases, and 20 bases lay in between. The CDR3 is CASSEGSGETFVNEQFF. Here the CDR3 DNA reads TGTGCCAGCAGTGAAGGGTCAGGGGAAACTTTCGTGAATGAGCAGTTCTTC.

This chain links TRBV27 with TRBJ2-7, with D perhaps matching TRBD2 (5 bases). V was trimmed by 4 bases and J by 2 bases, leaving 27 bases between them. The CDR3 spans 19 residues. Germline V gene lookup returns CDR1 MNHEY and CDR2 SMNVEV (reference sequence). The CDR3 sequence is CASSSGPGRGEGFAYEQYV. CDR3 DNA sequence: TGTGCCAGCAGTTCGGGCCCGGGCCGCGGAGAGGGATTCGCCTACGAGCAGTACGTC.

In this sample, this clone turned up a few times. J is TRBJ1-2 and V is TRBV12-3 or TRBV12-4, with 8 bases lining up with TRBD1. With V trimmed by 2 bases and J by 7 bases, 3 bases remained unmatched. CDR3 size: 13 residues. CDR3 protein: CASSLQGAGGYTF. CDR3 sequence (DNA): TGTGCCAGCAGTTTACAGGGGGCAGGTGGCTACACCTTC.